The next 22 T cell receptor beta chains were all read from a single sample in a study of T-cell memory formation after mild COVID-19. TCRdb reprocessed the 5' RACE reads via MiXCR and lists one record per CDR3 protein. The sample lists roughly 300,000 distinct CDR3 sequences; around 16% were seen once. Sequencing was performed on PBMCs or a T cell subset sorted from them (not recorded which). The receptors derive from a man aged 18 to 30 who had mild COVID-19 (a few samples of this study predate the infection). Cell type and time point are not known.

This chain links TRBV4-2 with TRBJ1-5, with D possibly TRBD1 on 5 matching bases. V was shortened by 0 bases and J by 4 bases, with 10 bases between the two germline ends. This CDR3 comprises 15 residues. Germline V gives CDR1 LGHNA, CDR2 YNFKEQ. The CDR3 loop reads CASSQDGRGNQPQHF. CDR3 sequence (DNA): TGTGCCAGCAGCCAAGATGGGCGGGGGAATCAGCCCCAGCATTTT.

At least ten counts were recorded for this clonotype. This chain connects TRBV7-6 to TRBJ2-5; TRBD1 aligns across 7 bases. In germline, CDR1 is SGHVS, CDR2 FNYEAQ. Unmatched junction bases numbered 6, after V lost 5 bases and J lost 6 bases. CDR3 length: 13 residues. CDR3 in DNA: TGTGCCAGCAGCCCGGCGACAGGGCAGACCCAGTACTTC. It encodes CASSPATGQTQYF.

The chain recombines TRBV7-9 with TRBJ2-1; D is perhaps TRBD1 or TRBD2 (5 bases each). The CDR3 sequence is 14 residues long. Looked up from germline, CDR1 is SEHNR and CDR2 is FQNEAQ (reference sequence). Trimming cost V 5 bases and J 7 bases, with 15 bases left between them. The CDR3 coding sequence is TGTGCCAGCAGCCCCGCTGGGGGTACTAATGAGCAGTTCTTC. Protein sequence: CASSPAGGTNEQFF.

J is TRBJ2-3 and V is TRBV11-2; D might be TRBD2 (6 bases). Germline loops: CDR1 SGHAT, CDR2 FQNNGV. V lost 1 base and J lost 11, with 10 bases in between. This CDR3 region has 12 residues. The CDR3 spells CASSLGLEVQYF. CDR3 coding DNA: TGTGCCAGCAGCTTAGGACTAGAGGTGCAGTATTTT.

The chain recombines TRBV4-3 with TRBJ2-7; no reliable D call. V was pared by 0 bases and J by 5 bases, with 20 bases between. The CDR3 sequence is 17 residues long. CDR1 is LGHNA and CDR2 is YSLEER in the germline V gene. The DNA of the CDR3 is TGCGCCAGCAGCCAAGAGGGTCCCTTAGTTAGTGCGGACGAGCAGTACTTC. Protein sequence: CASSQEGPLVSADEQYF.

A note on this clonotype: A junction end diverges from the germline sequence, so it may reflect a read error. The chain carries TRBV9 and TRBJ2-1; a possible D gene is TRBD2 (6 bases). The CDR3 spans 15 residues. From germline, CDR1 is SGDLS and CDR2 YYNGEE. CDR3 sequence: CASIVDGSSYNEQFF. The CDR3 DNA reads TGTGCCAGCATCGTAGACGGGAGCTCCTACAATGAGCAGTTCTTC.

This clonotype was seen many times. V usage is TRBV7-2 and J usage is TRBJ2-2, with no clear D. V dropped 2 bases and J dropped 7 bases, with 8 bases sitting between them. The germline CDR1 and CDR2 sequences are SGHTA and FQGNSA. CDR3 length: 13 residues. CDR3 bases: TGTGCCAGCAGCTTAAGGCAGATCGGGGAGCTGTTTTTT. It encodes CASSLRQIGELFF.

This clonotype was detected a few times. The chain is built from TRBV11-1 and TRBJ1-6; D remains ambiguous. The germline V and J ends were trimmed by 5 bases and 8 bases, with 10 bases remaining between them. The CDR3 extends over 13 amino acids. Looked up from germline, CDR1 is SGHAT and CDR2 is FQDESV (reference sequence). As DNA, the CDR3 is TGTGCCAGCAGCGATATAAGGGATTCACCCCTCCACTTT. Its translation: CASSDIRDSPLHF. The full variable domain, with the rest looked up from reference TRBV11-1 and TRBJ1-6, is EAEVAQSPRYKITEKSQAVAFWCDPISGHATLYWYRQILGQGPELLVQFQDESVVDDSQLPKDRFSAERLKGVDSTLKIQPAELGDSAMYLCASSDIRDSPLHFGNGTRLTVT.

The chain has TRBV6-2 or TRBV6-3 and TRBJ2-3; 9 bases match TRBD2. Germline CDR1 and CDR2: MNHEY and SVGEGT. Germline trimming cut 2 bases from V and 3 bases from J; bases unmatched to any gene: 3. CDR3 size: 15 residues. The CDR3 nucleotides are TGTGCCAGCAGTTACGGCGGGGGGGATACAGATACGCAGTATTTT. This sequence encodes CASSYGGGDTDTQYF.

This clonotype was detected only a few times. CDR3 sequence (DNA): TGTGCCAGTAGTATAGGTGGACTTGGGACCTACGAGCAGTACTTC. This sequence encodes CASSIGGLGTYEQYF. This chain links TRBV19 with TRBJ2-7, with D tentatively TRBD2 (5 bases). Germline V lookup: CDR1 LNHDA, CDR2 SQIVND (reference sequence). V was trimmed by 1 base and J by 2 bases, leaving 12 bases between them. The CDR3 consists of 15 residues.

This clonotype has a handful of counts. The genes are TRBV2 and TRBJ2-1; 12 bases align to TRBD1. The CDR3 has 15 amino acids. Per the germline V gene, CDR1 is SNHLY and CDR2 is FYNNEI. Trimming at V came to 7 bases and at J to 3 bases, leaving 4 bases not matched to a gene. The CDR3 nucleotides are TGTGCCAGCAAGGGACAGGGGGCGATCTACAATGAGCAGTTCTTC. Its protein product is CASKGQGAIYNEQFF.

The V call is TRBV7-6, the J call TRBJ1-6, with D possibly TRBD1 on 5 matching bases. Trimming pared 5 bases from V and 5 bases from J, leaving 25 bases between. This CDR3 has 19 amino acids. Germline CDR1 reads SGHVS; CDR2 reads FNYEAQ. The CDR3 protein is CASSTSTVWGEGNNSPLHF. CDR3 nucleotide sequence: TGTGCCAGCAGCACCTCTACGGTCTGGGGAGAGGGGAATAATTCACCCCTCCACTTT.

This rearrangement joins TRBV4-3 to TRBJ1-1; no firm D call. This CDR3 is built from 15 residues. Trimming left V 1 base short and J 0 bases short, with 9 bases between. Germline V lookup: CDR1 LGHNA, CDR2 YSLEER. CDR3 region: CASSQVGWMNTEAFF. In DNA form, the CDR3 reads TGCGCCAGCAGCCAAGTCGGATGGATGAACACTGAAGCTTTCTTT.

This clonotype was counted a few times. The rearrangement links TRBV6-5 to TRBJ1-2; a possible D gene is TRBD1 (6 bases). Trimming removed 9 bases at V and 8 bases at J, with 16 bases between. The CDR3 has 12 residues. CDR1 MNHEY and CDR2 SVGAGI come from the germline V gene. CDR3 region: CASKTGSGGYTF. CDR3 DNA sequence: TGTGCCAGTAAGACAGGATCCGGCGGCTACACCTTC.

The chain employs TRBV5-1 and TRBJ2-4; no clear D. V lost 0 bases, J lost 1 base, and 8 bases lay in between. This CDR3 spans 15 amino acids. CDR1 and CDR2 from the germline V gene are SGHRS and YFSETQ. In DNA, the CDR3 is TGCGCCAGCAGCTTGGTACCTGCGGCCAAAAACATTCAGTACTTC. It yields the protein CASSLVPAAKNIQYF.

The genes are TRBV5-6 and TRBJ1-1; D call uncertain. The CDR3 is 14 amino acids. Per germline, CDR1 SGHDT and CDR2 YYEEEE. The V end lost 2 bases, the J end lost 4 bases, and 12 bases lay between the germline ends. This CDR3 reads CASSFHGFGTEAFF. CDR3 bases: TGTGCCAGCAGCTTTCACGGGTTCGGCACTGAAGCTTTCTTT. Full variable domain (missing parts from reference TRBV5-6 and TRBJ1-1): DAGVTQSPTHLIKTRGQQVTLRCSPKSGHDTVSWYQQALGQGPQFIFQYYEEEERQRGNFPDRFSGHQFPNYSSELNVNALLLGDSALYLCASSFHGFGTEAFFGQGTRLTVV.

This clonotype was counted at least ten times. J is TRBJ2-2 and V is TRBV7-9; no firm D call. The germline V gene encodes CDR1 SEHNR and CDR2 FQNEAQ (reference sequence). The CDR3 runs to 14 residues. The V end was cut by 1 base, the J end by 3 bases, with 6 bases between. CDR3 protein: CASSLDQHTGELFF. DNA for the CDR3: TGTGCCAGCAGCTTAGATCAGCACACCGGGGAGCTGTTTTTT.

This clonotype was picked up a small number of times. The gene calls are TRBV27 and TRBJ2-7; 11 bases agree with TRBD2. CDR3 length: 15 amino acids. Trimming removed 6 bases from V and 2 bases from J; junction bases left unmatched: 6. Germline CDR1 reads MNHEY; CDR2 reads SMNVEV (reference sequence). CDR3 residues: CASSLLAGGPYEQYF. The CDR3 nucleotides are TGTGCCAGCAGCTTGCTAGCGGGGGGTCCCTACGAGCAGTACTTC.

This sequence joins TRBV18 and TRBJ1-1; no reliable D call. The germline V gene encodes CDR1 KGHSH and CDR2 LQKENI. The CDR3 extends over 13 amino acids. V was pared by 2 bases and J by 0 bases, with 4 bases between. CDR3 sequence: CASSPGMNTEAFF. Written as DNA, the CDR3 is TGTGCCAGCTCACCAGGGATGAACACTGAAGCTTTCTTT.

This chain links TRBV6-2 or TRBV6-3 with TRBJ2-5; possible D gene TRBD2, 5 bases. The CDR3 covers 15 residues. The V gene lost 8 bases and the J gene lost 5 bases, with 21 bases spanning the gap. Germline CDR1 reads MNHEY; CDR2 reads SVGEGT. As DNA, the CDR3 is TGTGCCAGCTTCGGATCCCGACTGGAGGAGGAGACCCAGTACTTC. Protein product: CASFGSRLEEETQYF.

This clonotype was observed a handful of times. The CDR3 DNA reads as TGTGCCAGCAGTTACAGGGCGCCAGCCACCCTAGACACTGAAGCTTTCTTT. Its protein is CASSYRAPATLDTEAFF. The genes are TRBV6-1 and TRBJ1-1; tentative D call: TRBD1 (6 bases). The CDR3 contains 17 residues. Germline CDR1 reads MNHNS; CDR2 reads SASEGT. V gave up 5 bases and J gave up 3 bases, with 22 bases separating them.

V usage is TRBV5-6 and J usage is TRBJ2-5, with 9 bases that match TRBD2. Trimming cost V 4 bases and J 2 bases; bases outside gene matches: 3. Germline V CDR1 and CDR2: SGHDT, YYEEEE. The CDR3 has 14 amino acids. CDR3 DNA: TGTGCCAGCAGCCAGACTAGCGGACAAGAGACCCAGTACTTC. Amino acid sequence: CASSQTSGQETQYF.